There are many counts of the clone carrying this T cell receptor (beta chain). This entry is derived from a study of T cells in Graves' hyperthyroidism and ophthalmopathy. Germline V lookup: CDR1 SQVTM, CDR2 ANQGSEA. The CDR3 loop spans 13 amino acids. V lost 5 bases to trimming and J lost 1 base, with 12 bases between them. The CDR3 regions of TCR beta were amplified from RNA transcripts. In the first-round RT-PCR of the TCR CDR3, the HTBI primer set was used. TCRdb called the multiplex PCR reads again in MiXCR, with one record for every CDR3 protein. The sample has some 350,000 distinct CDR3 sequences, around a sixth seen once. Blood was obtained at the first hyperthyroidism diagnosis, which preceded any ophthalmopathy symptoms.

This sequence joins TRBV29-1 and TRBJ2-7; no reliable D call. Sequencing input: blood. The receptor comes from a woman aged 18-29 years with Graves' hyperthyroidism that later progressed to Graves' ophthalmopathy. CDR3 protein: CSVLWAASYEQYF. The DNA for the CDR3 is TGCAGCGTTCTCTGGGCAGCGTCCTACGAGCAGTACTTC.